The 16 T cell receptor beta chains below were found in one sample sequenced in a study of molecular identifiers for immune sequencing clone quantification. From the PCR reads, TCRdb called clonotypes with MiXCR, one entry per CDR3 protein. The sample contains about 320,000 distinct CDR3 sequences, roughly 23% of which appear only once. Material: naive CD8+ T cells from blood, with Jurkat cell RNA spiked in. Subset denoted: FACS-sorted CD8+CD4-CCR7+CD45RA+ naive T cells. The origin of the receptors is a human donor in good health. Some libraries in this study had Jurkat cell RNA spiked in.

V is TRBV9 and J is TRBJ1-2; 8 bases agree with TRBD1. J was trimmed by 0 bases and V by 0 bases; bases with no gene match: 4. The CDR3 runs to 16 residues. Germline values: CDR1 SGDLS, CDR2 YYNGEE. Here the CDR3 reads CASSVGQGTSNYGYTF. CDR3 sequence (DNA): TGTGCCAGCAGCGTAGGACAGGGGACGTCTAACTATGGCTACACCTTC.

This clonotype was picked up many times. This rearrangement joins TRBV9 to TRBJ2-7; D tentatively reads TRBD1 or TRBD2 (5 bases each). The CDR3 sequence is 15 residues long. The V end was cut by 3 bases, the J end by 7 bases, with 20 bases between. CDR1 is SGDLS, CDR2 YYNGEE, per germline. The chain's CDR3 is CASSAEDGTLREQYF. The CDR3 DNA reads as TGTGCCAGCAGCGCCGAGGACGGGACCCTACGGGAGCAGTACTTC.

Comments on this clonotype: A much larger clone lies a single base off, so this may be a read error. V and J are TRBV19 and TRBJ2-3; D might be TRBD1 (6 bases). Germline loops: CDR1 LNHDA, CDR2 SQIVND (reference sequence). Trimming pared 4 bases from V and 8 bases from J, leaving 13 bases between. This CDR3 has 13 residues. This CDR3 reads CASSSRGKGTQYF. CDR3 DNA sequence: TGTGCCAGTAGTAGCAGGGGAAAAGGTACGCAGTATTTT.

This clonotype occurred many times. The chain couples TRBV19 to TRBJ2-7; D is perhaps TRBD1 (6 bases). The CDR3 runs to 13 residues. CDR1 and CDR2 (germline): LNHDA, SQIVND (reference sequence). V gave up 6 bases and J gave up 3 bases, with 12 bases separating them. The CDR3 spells CASSPTGFYEQYF. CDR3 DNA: TGTGCCAGTAGCCCGACAGGATTCTACGAGCAGTACTTC.

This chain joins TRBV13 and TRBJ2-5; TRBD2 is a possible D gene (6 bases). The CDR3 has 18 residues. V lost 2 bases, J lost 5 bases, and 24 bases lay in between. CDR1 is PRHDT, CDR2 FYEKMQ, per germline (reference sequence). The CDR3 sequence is CASSLLSVGGPSEETQYF. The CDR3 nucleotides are TGTGCCAGCAGCTTACTGTCGGTGGGAGGCCCCTCGGAGGAGACCCAGTACTTC.

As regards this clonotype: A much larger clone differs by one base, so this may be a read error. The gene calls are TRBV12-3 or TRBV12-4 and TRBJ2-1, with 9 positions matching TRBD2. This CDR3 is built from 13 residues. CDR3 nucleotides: TGTGTCAGCTTCCTAGCGGGGATTGGTGAGCAGTTCTTC. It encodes CVSFLAGIGEQFF.

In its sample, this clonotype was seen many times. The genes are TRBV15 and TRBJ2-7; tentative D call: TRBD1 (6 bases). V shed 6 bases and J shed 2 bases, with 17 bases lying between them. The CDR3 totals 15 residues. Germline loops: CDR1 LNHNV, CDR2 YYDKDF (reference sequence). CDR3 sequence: CATSLPGTLAYEQYF. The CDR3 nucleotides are TGTGCCACCAGTCTACCCGGGACACTAGCCTACGAGCAGTACTTC.

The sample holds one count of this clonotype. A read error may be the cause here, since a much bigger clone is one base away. CDR3 sequence: CASSSPTGGWNTDTQYF. In DNA form, the CDR3 reads TGTGCCAGCAGCTCCCCGACAGGGGGCTGGAACACAGATACGCAGTATTTT. V and J are TRBV7-9 and TRBJ2-3, with 10 bases identical to TRBD1. The CDR3 totals 17 residues. After removal of 4 bases from V and 2 bases from J, the junction contained 9 bases not matched to a gene. Per germline, CDR1 SEHNR and CDR2 FQNEAQ (reference sequence).

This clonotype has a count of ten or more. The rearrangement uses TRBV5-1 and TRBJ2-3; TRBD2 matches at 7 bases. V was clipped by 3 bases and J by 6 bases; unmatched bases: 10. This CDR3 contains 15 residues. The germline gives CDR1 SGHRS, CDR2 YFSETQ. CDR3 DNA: TGCGCCAGCAGCTCCTCTAGCGGCGCCGGGGATACGCAGTATTTT. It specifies CASSSSSGAGDTQYF.

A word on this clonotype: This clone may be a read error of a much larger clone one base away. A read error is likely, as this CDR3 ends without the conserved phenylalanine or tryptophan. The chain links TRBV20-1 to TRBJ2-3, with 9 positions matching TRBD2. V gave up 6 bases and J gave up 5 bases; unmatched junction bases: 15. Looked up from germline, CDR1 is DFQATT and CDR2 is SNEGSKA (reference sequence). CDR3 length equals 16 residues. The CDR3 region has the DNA TGCAGTGCCACCTCCTTGTTAGCGGGAGTAGGAGATACGCAGTATCTT. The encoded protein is CSATSLLAGVGDTQYL.

The CDR3 nucleotides read TGTGCCTGGATTTTCTGGGTCGGCGGGAGGCCAGATACGCAGTATTTT. Translated, it gives CAWIFWVGGRPDTQYF. The genes are TRBV30 and TRBJ2-3; 8 bases fit TRBD2. V shed 4 bases, J shed 4 bases, and the junction held 13 bases outside the gene matches. The CDR3 is 16 amino acids. Looked up from germline, CDR1 is GTSNPN and CDR2 is SVGIG (reference sequence).

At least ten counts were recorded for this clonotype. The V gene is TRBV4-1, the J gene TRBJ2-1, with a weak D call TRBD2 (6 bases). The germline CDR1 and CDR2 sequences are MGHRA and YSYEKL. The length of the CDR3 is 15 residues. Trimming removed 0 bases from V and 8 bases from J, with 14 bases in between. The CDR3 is CASSQDRTSSHEQFF. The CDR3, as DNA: TGCGCCAGCAGCCAAGACCGAACTAGCAGCCATGAGCAGTTCTTC.

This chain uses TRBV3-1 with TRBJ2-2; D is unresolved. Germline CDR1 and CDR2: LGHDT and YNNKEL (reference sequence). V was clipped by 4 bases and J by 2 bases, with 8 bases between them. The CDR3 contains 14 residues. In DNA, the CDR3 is TGTGCCAGCAGCCGTAGACAAAACACCGGGGAGCTGTTTTTT. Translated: CASSRRQNTGELFF.

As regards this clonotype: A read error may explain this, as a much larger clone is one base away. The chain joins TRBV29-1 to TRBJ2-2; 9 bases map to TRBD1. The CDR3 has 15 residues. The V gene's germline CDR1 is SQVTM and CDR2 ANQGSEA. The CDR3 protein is CSVLGWTGDTGEPFF. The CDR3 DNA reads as TGCAGCGTCTTGGGGTGGACAGGGGACACCGGGGAGCCGTTTTTT.

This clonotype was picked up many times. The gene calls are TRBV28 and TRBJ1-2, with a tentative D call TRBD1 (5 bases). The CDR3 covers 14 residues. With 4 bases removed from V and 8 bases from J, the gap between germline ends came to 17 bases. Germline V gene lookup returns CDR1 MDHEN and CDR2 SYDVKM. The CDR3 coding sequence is TGTGCCAGCAGTTCGCTCCGCCGGGACGACGGCTACACCTTC. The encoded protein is CASSSLRRDDGYTF.

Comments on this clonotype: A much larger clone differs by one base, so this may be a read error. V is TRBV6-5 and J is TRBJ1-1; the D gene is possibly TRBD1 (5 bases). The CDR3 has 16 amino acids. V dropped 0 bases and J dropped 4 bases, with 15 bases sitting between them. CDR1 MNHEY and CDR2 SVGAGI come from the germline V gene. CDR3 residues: CASSYSNGFGGTEAFF. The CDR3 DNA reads TGTGCCAGCAGTTACTCAAACGGGTTCGGGGGCACTGAAGCTTTCTTT.